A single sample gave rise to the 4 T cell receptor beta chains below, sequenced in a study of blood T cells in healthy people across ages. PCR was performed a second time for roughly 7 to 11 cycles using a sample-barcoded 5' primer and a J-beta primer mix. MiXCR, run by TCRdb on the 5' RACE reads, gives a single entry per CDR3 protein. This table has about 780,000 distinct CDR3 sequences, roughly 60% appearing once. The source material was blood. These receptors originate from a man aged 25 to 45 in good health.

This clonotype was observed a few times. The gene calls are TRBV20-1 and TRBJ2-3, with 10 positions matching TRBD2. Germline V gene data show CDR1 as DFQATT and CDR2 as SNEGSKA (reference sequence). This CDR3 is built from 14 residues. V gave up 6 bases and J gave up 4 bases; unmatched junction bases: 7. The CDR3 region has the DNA TGCAGTGCCGCCCCTAGCGGGGGAGCAGATACGCAGTATTTT. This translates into CSAAPSGGADTQYF.

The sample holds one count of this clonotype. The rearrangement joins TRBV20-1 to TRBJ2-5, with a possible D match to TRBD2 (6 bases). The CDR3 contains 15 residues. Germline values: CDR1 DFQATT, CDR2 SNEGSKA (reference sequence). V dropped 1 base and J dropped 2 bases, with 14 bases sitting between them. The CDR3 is CSARAPTRLQETQYF. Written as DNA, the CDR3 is TGCAGTGCTAGAGCTCCGACTAGACTACAAGAGACCCAGTACTTC.

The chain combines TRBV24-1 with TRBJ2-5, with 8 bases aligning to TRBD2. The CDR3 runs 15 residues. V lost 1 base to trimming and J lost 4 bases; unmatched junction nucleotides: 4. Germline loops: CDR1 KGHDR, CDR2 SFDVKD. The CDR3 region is CATSDLASGGETQYF. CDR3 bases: TGTGCCACCAGTGATTTAGCCAGCGGGGGAGAGACCCAGTACTTC.

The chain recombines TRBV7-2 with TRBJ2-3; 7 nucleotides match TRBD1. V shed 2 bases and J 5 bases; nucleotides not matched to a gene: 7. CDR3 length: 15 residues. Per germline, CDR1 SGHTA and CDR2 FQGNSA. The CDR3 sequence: CASSLNGQGEDTQYF. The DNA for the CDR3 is TGTGCCAGCAGCTTAAATGGGCAGGGGGAAGATACGCAGTATTTT.